This is a list of T cell receptor beta chains from one sample in a study of blood T cell repertoires in COVID-19. TCRdb's copy holds only in-frame clones and misses some; the assay was immunoSEQ multiplex PCR. The sample contains around 40,000 clones, around three quarters of which appear only once. The specimen sequenced was peripheral blood. The source is an elderly man with active or convalescent COVID-19. Each CDR3 is given with its conserved first and last residue. The order of the fields is clone size, J gene, V gene, D gene, CDR3 DNA, CDR3 protein. D genes are given only for firm matches. Not all rows give a size; the values are once, few, many and, for expanded clones, a class.

size: once; J: TRBJ2-1; V: TRBV19; D: TRBD1; DNA: TGTGCCAGTTTGAGGACAGGGAGTAGCAATGAGCAGTTCTTC; CDR3: CASLRTGSSNEQFF
size: .; J: TRBJ2-7; V: TRBV28; D: TRBD1; DNA: TGTGCCAGCAGCGAGACAGGGGGCGCCTACGAGCAGTACTTC; CDR3: CASSETGGAYEQYF
size: few; J: TRBJ2-7; V: TRBV9; D: .; DNA: TGTGCCAGCAGCGTAGGACTAGTCAACTACGAGCAGTACTTC; CDR3: CASSVGLVNYEQYF
size: .; J: TRBJ2-5; V: TRBV18; D: .; DNA: TGTGCCAGCTCACCACGGACACAAGAGACCCAGTACTTC; CDR3: CASSPRTQETQYF
size: few; J: TRBJ2-1; V: TRBV19; D: TRBD2; DNA: TGTGCCAGTAGTATGGGCCTAGCGGGATACAATGAGCAGTTCTTC; CDR3: CASSMGLAGYNEQFF
size: .; J: TRBJ2-2; V: TRBV28; D: .; DNA: TGTGCCAGCAGTTTATTACTGAACACCGGGGAGCTGTTTTTT; CDR3: CASSLLLNTGELFF
size: .; J: TRBJ2-3; V: TRBV29-1; D: .; DNA: TGCAGCGTTGGTCGGGGGAGTAGGTTTGGCACAGATACGCAGTATTTT; CDR3: CSVGRGSRFGTDTQYF
size: .; J: TRBJ1-1; V: TRBV27; D: .; DNA: TGTGCCAGCAGAAGTAGGGGCATGAACACTGAAGCTTTCTTT; CDR3: CASRSRGMNTEAFF
size: .; J: TRBJ1-1; V: TRBV28; D: .; DNA: TGTGCCAGCAGGAGTCAGGGAGGGACTGAAGCTTTCTTT; CDR3: CASRSQGGTEAFF
size: .; J: TRBJ1-6; V: TRBV2; D: .; DNA: TGTGCCAGCAAAACTGACGGACTAAATTCACCCCTCCACTTT; CDR3: CASKTDGLNSPLHF
size: few; J: TRBJ2-1; V: TRBV6-5; D: TRBD1; DNA: TGTGCCACGCAGACAGGGCCGAGCTCCTACAATGAGCAGTTCTTC; CDR3: CATQTGPSSYNEQFF
size: .; J: TRBJ1-2; V: TRBV7-9; D: .; DNA: TGTGCCAGCAGCAGCAGGGCTAACTATGGCTACACCTTC; CDR3: CASSSRANYGYTF
size: once; J: TRBJ2-1; V: TRBV9; D: .; DNA: TGTGCCAGCAGCGTAGCTAGCAGGGGCGGTGAGCAGTTCTTC; CDR3: CASSVASRGGEQFF
size: .; J: TRBJ1-4; V: TRBV12-3/TRBV12-4; D: .; DNA: TGTGCCAGCAGTGGACAGGAAAAACTGTTTTTT; CDR3: CASSGQEKLFF
size: once; J: TRBJ2-7; V: TRBV2; D: .; DNA: TGTGCCAGCAGCTCAGGATACGAGCAGTACTTC; CDR3: CASSSGYEQYF
size: once; J: TRBJ2-7; V: TRBV14; D: .; DNA: TGTGCCAGCAGCCAAGATTTAACAGGGAAGCAGTACTTC; CDR3: CASSQDLTGKQYF
size: .; J: TRBJ1-2; V: TRBV9; D: .; DNA: TGTGCCAGCAGCGTAGGTGCAGGGGCAGGTAACTATGGCTACACCTTC; CDR3: CASSVGAGAGNYGYTF
size: .; J: TRBJ1-6; V: TRBV7-2; D: .; DNA: TGTGCCAGCAGCCAGATACTAACAGGAACCTATAATTCACCCCTCCACTTT; CDR3: CASSQILTGTYNSPLHF
size: .; J: TRBJ2-6; V: TRBV5-4; D: .; DNA: TGTGCCAGCAGCTTTGTTCAGGGGCCTGGGGCCAACGTCCTGACTTTC; CDR3: CASSFVQGPGANVLTF
size: once; J: TRBJ1-2; V: TRBV7-3; D: .; DNA: TGTGCCAGCAGCTTACCCTTTGGCTACACCTTC; CDR3: CASSLPFGYTF